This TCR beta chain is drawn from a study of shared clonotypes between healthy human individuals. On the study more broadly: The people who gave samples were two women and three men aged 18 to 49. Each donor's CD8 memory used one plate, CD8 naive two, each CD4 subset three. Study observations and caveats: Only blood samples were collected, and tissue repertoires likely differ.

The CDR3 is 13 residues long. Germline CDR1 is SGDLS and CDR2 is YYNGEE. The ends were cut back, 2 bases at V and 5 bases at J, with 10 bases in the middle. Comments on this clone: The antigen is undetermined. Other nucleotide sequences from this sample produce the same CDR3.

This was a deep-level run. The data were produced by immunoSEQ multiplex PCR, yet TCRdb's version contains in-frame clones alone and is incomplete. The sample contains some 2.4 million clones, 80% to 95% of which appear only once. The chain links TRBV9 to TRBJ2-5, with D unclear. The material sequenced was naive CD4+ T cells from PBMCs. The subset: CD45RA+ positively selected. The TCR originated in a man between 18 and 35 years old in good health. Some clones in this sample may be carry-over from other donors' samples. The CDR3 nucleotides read TGTGCCAGCAGCGTTGGTCCCCGGGAGACCCAGTACTTC. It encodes CASSVGPRETQYF.